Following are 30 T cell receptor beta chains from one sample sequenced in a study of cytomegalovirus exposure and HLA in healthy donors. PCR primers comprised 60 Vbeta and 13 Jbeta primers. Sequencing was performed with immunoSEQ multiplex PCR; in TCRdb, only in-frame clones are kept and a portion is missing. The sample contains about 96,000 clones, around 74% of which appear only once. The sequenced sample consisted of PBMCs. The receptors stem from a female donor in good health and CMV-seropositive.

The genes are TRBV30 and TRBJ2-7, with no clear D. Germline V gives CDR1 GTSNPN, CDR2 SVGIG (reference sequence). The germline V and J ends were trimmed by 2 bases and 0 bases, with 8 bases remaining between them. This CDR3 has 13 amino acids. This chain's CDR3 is CAWSLGASYEQYF. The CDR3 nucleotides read TGTGCCTGGAGTTTGGGCGCCTCCTACGAGCAGTACTTC.

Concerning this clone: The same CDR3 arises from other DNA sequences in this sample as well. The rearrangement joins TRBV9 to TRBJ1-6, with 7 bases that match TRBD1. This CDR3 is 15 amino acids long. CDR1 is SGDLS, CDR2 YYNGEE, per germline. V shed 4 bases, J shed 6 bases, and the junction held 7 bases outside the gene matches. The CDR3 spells CASSTRQGLNSPLHF. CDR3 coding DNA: TGTGCCAGCAGCACTCGACAGGGCCTTAATTCACCCCTCCACTTT.

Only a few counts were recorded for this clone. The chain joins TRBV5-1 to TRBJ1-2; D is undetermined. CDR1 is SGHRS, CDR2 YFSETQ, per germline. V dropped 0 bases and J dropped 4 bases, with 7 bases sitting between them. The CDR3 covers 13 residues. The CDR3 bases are TGCGCCAGCAGCTTGGCCGGGAGCTATGGCTACACCTTC. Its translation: CASSLAGSYGYTF. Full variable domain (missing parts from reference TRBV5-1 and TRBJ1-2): KAGVTQTPRYLIKTRGQQVTLSCSPISGHRSVSWYQQTPGQGLQFLFEYFSETQRNKGNFPGRFSGRQFSNSRSEMNVSTLELGDSALYLCASSLAGSYGYTFGSGTRLTVV.

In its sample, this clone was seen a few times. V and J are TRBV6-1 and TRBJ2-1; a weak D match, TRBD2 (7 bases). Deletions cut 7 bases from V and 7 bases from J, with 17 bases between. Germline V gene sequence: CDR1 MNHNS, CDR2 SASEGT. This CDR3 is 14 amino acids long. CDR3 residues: CASIPGGSENEQFF. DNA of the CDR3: TGTGCCAGCATCCCGGGGGGCTCGGAGAATGAGCAGTTCTTC.

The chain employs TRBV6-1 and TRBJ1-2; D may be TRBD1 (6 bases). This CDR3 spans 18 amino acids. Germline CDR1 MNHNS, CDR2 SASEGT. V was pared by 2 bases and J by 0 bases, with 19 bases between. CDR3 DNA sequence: TGTGCCAGCAGTGAAAGGGGGGGGGAATGGGGATCTAACTATGGCTACACCTTC. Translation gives CASSERGGEWGSNYGYTF.

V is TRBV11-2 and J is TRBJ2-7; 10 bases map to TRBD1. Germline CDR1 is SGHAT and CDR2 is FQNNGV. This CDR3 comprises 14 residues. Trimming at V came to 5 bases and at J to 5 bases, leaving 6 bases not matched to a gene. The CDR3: CASSDGTGDDEQYF. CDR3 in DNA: TGTGCCAGCAGCGACGGGACAGGGGACGACGAGCAGTACTTC.

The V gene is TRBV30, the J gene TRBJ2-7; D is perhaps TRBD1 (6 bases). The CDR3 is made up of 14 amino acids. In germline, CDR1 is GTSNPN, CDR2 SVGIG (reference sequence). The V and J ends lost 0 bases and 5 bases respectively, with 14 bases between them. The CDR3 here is CAWSVQTGLDEQYF. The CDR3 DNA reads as TGTGCCTGGAGTGTACAAACAGGGCTCGACGAGCAGTACTTC.

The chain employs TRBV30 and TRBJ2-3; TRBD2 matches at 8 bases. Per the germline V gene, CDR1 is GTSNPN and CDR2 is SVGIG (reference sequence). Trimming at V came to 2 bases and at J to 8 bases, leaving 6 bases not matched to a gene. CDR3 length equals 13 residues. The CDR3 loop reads CAWSTGRAVTQYF. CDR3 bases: TGTGCCTGGAGTACCGGGAGGGCCGTTACGCAGTATTTT. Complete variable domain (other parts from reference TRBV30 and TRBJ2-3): SQTIHQWPATLVQPVGSPLSLECTVEGTSNPNLYWYRQAAGRGLQLLFYSVGIGQISSEVPQNLSASRPQDRQFILSSKKLLLSDSGFYLCAWSTGRAVTQYFGPGTRLTVL.

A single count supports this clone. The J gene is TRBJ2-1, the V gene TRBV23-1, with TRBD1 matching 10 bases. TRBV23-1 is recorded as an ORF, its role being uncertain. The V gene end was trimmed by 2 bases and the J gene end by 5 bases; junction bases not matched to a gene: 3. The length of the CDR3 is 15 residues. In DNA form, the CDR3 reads TGCGCCAGCAGTCAAGGGACAGGGGTCAACAATGAGCAGTTCTTC. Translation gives CASSQGTGVNNEQFF.

The CDR3 sequence: CAISGSGGDSGANVLTF. The CDR3, as DNA: TGTGCCATCAGTGGGAGCGGGGGGGACTCTGGGGCCAACGTCCTGACTTTC. V and J are TRBV10-3 and TRBJ2-6; 10 nucleotides line up with TRBD2. The J segment lost 0 bases and the V segment lost 4 bases, leaving 3 bases of the junction unmatched. Germline-derived CDR1 and CDR2 are ENHRY and SYGVKD. The CDR3 covers 17 residues.

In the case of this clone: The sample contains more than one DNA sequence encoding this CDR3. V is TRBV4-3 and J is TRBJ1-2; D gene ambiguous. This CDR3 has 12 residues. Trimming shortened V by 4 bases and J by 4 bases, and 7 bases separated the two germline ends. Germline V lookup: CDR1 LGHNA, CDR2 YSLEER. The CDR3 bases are TGCGCCAGCAGCCCCGGAGGCTATGGCTACACCTTC. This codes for CASSPGGYGYTF.

The CDR3: CASSLDRGWTEAFF. The CDR3, as DNA: TGTGCCAGCAGCCTAGACAGGGGATGGACTGAAGCTTTCTTT. The V and J genes are TRBV7-9 and TRBJ1-1; 8 nucleotides agree with TRBD1. Germline values: CDR1 SEHNR, CDR2 FQNEAQ (reference sequence). This CDR3 is 14 amino acids long. The trim removed 5 bases at V and 5 bases at J, leaving 7 bases unmatched.

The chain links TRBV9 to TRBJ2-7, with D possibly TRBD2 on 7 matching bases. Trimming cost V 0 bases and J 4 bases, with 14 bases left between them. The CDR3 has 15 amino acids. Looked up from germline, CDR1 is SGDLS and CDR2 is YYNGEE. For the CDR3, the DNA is TGTGCCAGCAGCGTAGCCTGGGGGGGCGCGTACGAGCAGTACTTC. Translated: CASSVAWGGAYEQYF.

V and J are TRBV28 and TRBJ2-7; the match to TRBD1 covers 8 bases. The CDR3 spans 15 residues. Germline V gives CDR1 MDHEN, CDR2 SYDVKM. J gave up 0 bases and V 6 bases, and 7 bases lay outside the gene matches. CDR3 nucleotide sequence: TGTGCCAGCAGCTCCCCAGGGGGCCCCTCCTACGAGCAGTACTTC. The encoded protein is CASSSPGGPSYEQYF.

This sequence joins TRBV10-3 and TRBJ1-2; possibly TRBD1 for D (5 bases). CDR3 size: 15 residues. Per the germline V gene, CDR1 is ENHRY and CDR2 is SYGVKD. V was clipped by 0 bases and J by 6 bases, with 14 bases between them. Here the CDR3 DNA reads TGTGCCATCAGTGAGTCGAGGTCAGGGCCCCATGGCTACACCTTC. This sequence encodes CAISESRSGPHGYTF.

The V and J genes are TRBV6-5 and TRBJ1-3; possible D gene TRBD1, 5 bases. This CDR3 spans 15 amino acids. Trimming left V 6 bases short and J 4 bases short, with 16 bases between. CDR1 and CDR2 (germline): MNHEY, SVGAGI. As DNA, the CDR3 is TGTGCCAGCAGCCCTACAGGTTTTGACGGAAACACCATATATTTT. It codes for CASSPTGFDGNTIYF.

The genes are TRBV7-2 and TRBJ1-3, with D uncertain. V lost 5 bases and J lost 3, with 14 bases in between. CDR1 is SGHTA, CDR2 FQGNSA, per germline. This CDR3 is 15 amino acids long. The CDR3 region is CASSLPGDLGNTIYF. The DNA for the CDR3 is TGTGCCAGCAGCCTACCAGGTGATCTTGGAAACACCATATATTTT.

Written as DNA, the CDR3 is TGCGCCAGCAGCCAAGATATCGGGTCGAACAATGAGCAGTTCTTC. It encodes CASSQDIGSNNEQFF. The V call is TRBV4-3, the J call TRBJ2-1; no clear D. The length of the CDR3 is 15 residues. The ends were cut back, 0 bases at V and 5 bases at J, with 11 bases in the middle. The germline CDR1 and CDR2 sequences are LGHNA and YSLEER.

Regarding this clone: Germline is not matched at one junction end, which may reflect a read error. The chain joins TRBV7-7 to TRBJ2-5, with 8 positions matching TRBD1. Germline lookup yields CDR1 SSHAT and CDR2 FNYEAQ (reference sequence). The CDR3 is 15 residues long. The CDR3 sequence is CASSPNRGFTETQYF. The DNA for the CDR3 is TGTGCTAGCAGCCCTAACAGGGGGTTCACAGAGACCCAGTACTTC.

CDR3 sequence: CASSRLAARETQYF. The CDR3 coding sequence is TGTGCCAGCAGTCGATTAGCAGCCCGAGAGACCCAGTACTTC. The chain is built from TRBV28 and TRBJ2-5; D is undetermined. This CDR3 has 14 residues. Trimming removed 5 bases at V and 4 bases at J, with 14 bases between. The germline gives CDR1 MDHEN, CDR2 SYDVKM.

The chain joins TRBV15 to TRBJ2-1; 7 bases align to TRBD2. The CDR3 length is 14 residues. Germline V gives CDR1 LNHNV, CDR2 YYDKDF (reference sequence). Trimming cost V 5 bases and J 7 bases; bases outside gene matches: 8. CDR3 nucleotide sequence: TGTGCCACCAGCGGACTAGAGGCTGGGAATGAGCAGTTCTTC. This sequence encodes CATSGLEAGNEQFF.

The DNA of the CDR3 is TGTGCCTGGAGCCTCGAGGCGGCGGAGACCCAGTACTTC. Its translation: CAWSLEAAETQYF. The genes are TRBV30 and TRBJ2-5; the D is unclear. CDR3 length: 13 residues. The germline V and J ends were trimmed by 3 bases and 5 bases, with 13 bases remaining between them. Germline-derived CDR1 and CDR2 are GTSNPN and SVGIG (reference sequence).

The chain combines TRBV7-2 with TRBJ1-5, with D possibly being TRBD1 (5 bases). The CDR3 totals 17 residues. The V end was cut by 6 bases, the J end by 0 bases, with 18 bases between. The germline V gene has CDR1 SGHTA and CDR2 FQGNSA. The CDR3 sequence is CASRLLPTGYSNQPQHF. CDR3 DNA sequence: TGTGCCAGCAGACTCCTACCCACAGGATATAGCAATCAGCCCCAGCATTTT. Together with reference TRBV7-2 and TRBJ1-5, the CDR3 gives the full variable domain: GAGVSQSPSNKVTEKGKDVELRCDPISGHTALYWYRQSLGQGLEFLIYFQGNSAPDKSGLPSDRFSAERTGGSVSTLTIQRTQQEDSAVYLCASRLLPTGYSNQPQHFGDGTRLSIL.

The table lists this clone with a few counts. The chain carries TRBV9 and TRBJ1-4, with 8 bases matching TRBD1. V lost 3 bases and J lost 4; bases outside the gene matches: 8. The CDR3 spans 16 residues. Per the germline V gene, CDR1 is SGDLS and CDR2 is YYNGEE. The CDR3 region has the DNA TGTGCCAGCAGCGACGACCCAGGGGGCTATAATGAAAAACTGTTTTTT. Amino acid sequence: CASSDDPGGYNEKLFF.

DNA of the CDR3: TGTGCCAGCAGCTTGCGACAGGGAGAAACTGAAGCTTTCTTT. It codes for CASSLRQGETEAFF. This chain uses TRBV5-4 with TRBJ1-1; 7 bases align to TRBD1. CDR1 is SGHNT, CDR2 YYREEE, per germline (reference sequence). The CDR3 runs 14 residues. V shed 1 base, J shed 5 bases, and the junction held 5 bases outside the gene matches.

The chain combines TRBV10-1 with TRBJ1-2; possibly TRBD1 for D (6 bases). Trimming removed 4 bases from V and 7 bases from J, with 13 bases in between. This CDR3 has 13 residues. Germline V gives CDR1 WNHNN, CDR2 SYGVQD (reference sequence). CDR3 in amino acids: CASSAAGASGYTF. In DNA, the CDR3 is TGCGCCAGCAGTGCAGCAGGGGCAAGTGGCTACACCTTC.

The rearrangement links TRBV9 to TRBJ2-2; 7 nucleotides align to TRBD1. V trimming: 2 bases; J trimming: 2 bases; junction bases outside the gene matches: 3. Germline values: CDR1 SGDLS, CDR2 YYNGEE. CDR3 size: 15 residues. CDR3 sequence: CASSVRQGNTGELFF. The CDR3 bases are TGTGCCAGCAGCGTCAGACAGGGTAACACCGGGGAGCTGTTTTTT.

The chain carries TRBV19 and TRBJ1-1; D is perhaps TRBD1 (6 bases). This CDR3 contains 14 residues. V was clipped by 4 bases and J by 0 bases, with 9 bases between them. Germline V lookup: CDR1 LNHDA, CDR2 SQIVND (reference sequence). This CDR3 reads CASSSGQLNTEAFF. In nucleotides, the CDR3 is TGTGCCAGTAGTAGTGGACAGTTGAACACTGAAGCTTTCTTT.

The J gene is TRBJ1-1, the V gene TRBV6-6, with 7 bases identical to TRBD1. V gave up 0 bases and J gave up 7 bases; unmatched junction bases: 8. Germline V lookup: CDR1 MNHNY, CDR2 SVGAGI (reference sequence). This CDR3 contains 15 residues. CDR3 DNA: TGTGCCAGCAGTTACTCTTTAGACAGGGCAAATGAAGCTTTCTTT. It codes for CASSYSLDRANEAFF.

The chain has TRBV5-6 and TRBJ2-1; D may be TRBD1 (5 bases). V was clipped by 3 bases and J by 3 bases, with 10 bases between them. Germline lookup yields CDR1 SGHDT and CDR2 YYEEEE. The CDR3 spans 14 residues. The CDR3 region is CASSSGHLYNEQFF. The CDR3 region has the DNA TGTGCCAGCAGCTCCGGACACCTCTACAATGAGCAGTTCTTC.